This T cell receptor beta chain emerged from a study of cytomegalovirus exposure and HLA in healthy donors. Trimming stripped 0 bases from V and 0 bases from J, with 7 bases between. The germline gives CDR1 SGHRS, CDR2 YFSETQ. This CDR3 has 16 amino acids. As to this clone: Antigen: not known.

Clones were sequenced by immunoSEQ multiplex PCR, and TCRdb holds only the in-frame ones, with some missing. The profile shows 250,000 to 400,000 clones, approximately 91% of them singletons. Study-wide results and caveats: There were about 160 TCR beta chains listed as cytomegalovirus-associated. The classifier, whose performance was assessed in both the original and validation cohorts, reportedly diagnosed cytomegalovirus status with high specificity and sensitivity.

The chain is built from TRBV5-1 and TRBJ2-6; D may be TRBD2 (5 bases). The sequenced material came from PBMCs. This TCR came from a man between 25 and 39 years old in good health and CMV-seronegative. The CDR3 is CASSLGGISGANVLTF. The CDR3 bases are TGCGCCAGCAGCTTGGGAGGGATCTCTGGGGCCAACGTCCTGACTTTC.